This T cell receptor beta chain was sequenced in a study of post-analysis software for immune sequencing data. Study-level background: Relapsing-remitting, secondary progressive and progressive-relapsing courses of multiple sclerosis were included.

This clonotype was found many times. What it binds is not known. Germline V gene lookup returns CDR1 DFQATT and CDR2 SNEGSKA (reference sequence). Germline trimming cut 2 bases from V and 3 bases from J; bases unmatched to any gene: 4. The CDR3 totals 14 residues. Study-wide findings and caveats: Controls had lower frequencies than patients of four or five TRBV segments, which included TRBV5-6, TRBV5-1 and TRBV20-1. Multiple sclerosis patients showed significantly lower normalized Chao1 diversity than controls did. Same-batch preparations were strongly co-clustered by F measure.

Libraries were made from TCR beta cDNA, and they carried unique molecular identifiers. Via MiXCR, TCRdb re-called the PCR reads, giving one row per CDR3 protein. The profile covers 450,000 or so distinct CDR3 sequences, with 45% appearing a single time and 9.5% to 13% taken by the ten largest. This TCR was recovered from a girl between 5 and 17 years old with multiple sclerosis. Sequencing was done on a sample of blood. This chain connects TRBV20-1 to TRBJ2-1, with TRBD2 identical over 7 bases. The CDR3 reads CSARSGLDYNEQFF. The DNA of the CDR3 is TGCAGTGCTAGATCCGGACTAGACTACAATGAGCAGTTCTTC.